The 28 T cell receptor beta chains below all came from one sample that was sequenced in a study of blood T cell repertoires in COVID-19. Sequenced by immunoSEQ multiplex PCR; TCRdb stores in-frame clones only, minus some. The sample has roughly 200,000 clones, approximately 83% seen once; the top ten hold 3% to 4%. Sequenced: peripheral blood. These receptors were collected from a man aged 55 to 70 with acute or convalescent COVID-19.

This clone has just one count. The chain joins TRBV7-2 to TRBJ2-7, with D perhaps TRBD2 (6 bases). The CDR3 loop spans 13 amino acids. The V end was cut by 4 bases, the J end by 2 bases, with 9 bases between. The V gene's germline CDR1 is SGHTA and CDR2 FQGNSA. Here the CDR3 reads CASSWGRPYEQYF. The CDR3 DNA reads as TGTGCCAGCAGCTGGGGGAGGCCCTACGAGCAGTACTTC.

The chain has TRBV5-1 and TRBJ1-1; 7 bases agree with TRBD1. CDR3 size: 13 residues. Germline V gene data show CDR1 as SGHRS and CDR2 as YFSETQ. Trimming cost V 1 base and J 5 bases; bases outside gene matches: 2. The CDR3 sequence: CASSLTGETEAFF. The CDR3 DNA follows: TGCGCCAGCAGCTTGACAGGGGAAACTGAAGCTTTCTTT.

As for this clone: Because the CDR3's place on the DNA is in doubt, the DNA is left out and the CDR3 is given as listed by TCRdb. The rearrangement joins TRBV6-2 or TRBV6-3 to TRBJ2-7; the table's D call TRBD2 went unverified against the DNA. Germline assignment: CDR1 MNHEY and CDR2 SVGEGT. The CDR3 is 13 residues long, counting both termini. Here the CDR3 reads CASSSSATGEQYF.

This clone has at least ten counts. This chain joins TRBV18 and TRBJ1-2; D is possibly TRBD1 (6 bases). The CDR3 is 12 amino acids. V was cut by 3 bases and J by 6 bases, with 8 bases left in between. Germline lookup yields CDR1 KGHSH and CDR2 LQKENI. The CDR3 reads CASSPSGDGYTF. CDR3 coding DNA: TGTGCCAGCTCACCCTCAGGGGATGGCTACACCTTC. Using reference TRBV18 and TRBJ1-2 for the parts outside the CDR3, the full variable domain is NAGVMQNPRHLVRRRGQEARLRCSPMKGHSHVYWYRQLPEEGLKFMVYLQKENIIDESGMPKERFSAEFPKEGPSILRIQQVVRGDSAAYFCASSPSGDGYTFGSGTRLTVV.

The genes are TRBV6-5 and TRBJ1-6; the match to TRBD1 covers 8 bases. The CDR3 length is 15 residues. Per the germline V gene, CDR1 is MNHEY and CDR2 is SVGAGI. The V and J ends lost 6 bases and 8 bases, in that order; junction bases with no gene match: 9. CDR3 region: CASSPRTGSYSPLHF. CDR3 bases: TGTGCCAGCAGCCCACGGACAGGGTCTTATTCACCCCTCCACTTT.

The rearrangement links TRBV9 to TRBJ2-3, with TRBD2 matching 14 bases. CDR3 length: 16 residues. CDR1 is SGDLS and CDR2 is YYNGEE in the germline V gene. J gave up 4 bases and V 4 bases, and 5 bases lay outside the gene matches. The CDR3 loop reads CASSSGTSGSADTQYF. DNA for the CDR3: TGTGCCAGCAGCTCAGGGACTAGCGGGAGTGCAGATACGCAGTATTTT.

This clone was observed a handful of times. V usage is TRBV7-2 and J usage is TRBJ1-3; D uncertain. The CDR3 totals 15 residues. The V and J ends lost 2 bases and 0 bases respectively, with 8 bases between them. The V gene's germline CDR1 is SGHTA and CDR2 FQGNSA. The CDR3 sequence is CASSLRRPSGNTIYF. The CDR3 region has the DNA TGTGCCAGCAGCTTAAGGCGGCCCTCTGGAAACACCATATATTTT.

This chain links TRBV9 with TRBJ2-1, with 9 bases aligning to TRBD2. V was pared by 4 bases and J by 6 bases, with 5 bases of the junction left unmatched. CDR3 length: 14 residues. Germline V gene sequence: CDR1 SGDLS, CDR2 YYNGEE. The CDR3 DNA reads as TGTGCCAGCAGCAGGGCGGGAGGGGGCAATGAGCAGTTCTTC. Amino acid sequence: CASSRAGGGNEQFF.

This clone has a handful of counts. The rearrangement joins TRBV18 to TRBJ1-2; 9 nucleotides align to TRBD1. Germline lookup yields CDR1 KGHSH and CDR2 LQKENI. Trimming took 2 bases from V and 3 from J; bases not matched to a gene: 1. The CDR3 contains 14 residues. The CDR3 nucleotides are TGTGCCAGCTCACCAGGACAGGGGTACTATGGCTACACCTTC. Protein sequence: CASSPGQGYYGYTF.

This clone was detected once. As DNA, the CDR3 is TGCGCCAGCAGCGCGCTCGGCAATGAGCAGTTCTTC. It is translated as CASSALGNEQFF. The V gene is TRBV5-1, the J gene TRBJ2-1; D is unclear. The ends were cut back, 4 bases at V and 6 bases at J, with 8 bases in the middle. Germline V CDR1 and CDR2: SGHRS, YFSETQ. The CDR3 is 12 residues long.

The genes are TRBV6-5 and TRBJ2-5, with 7 bases matching TRBD2. Germline trimming cut 6 bases from V and 7 bases from J; bases unmatched to any gene: 8. CDR3 length equals 13 residues. Germline V lookup: CDR1 MNHEY, CDR2 SVGAGI. The DNA for the CDR3 is TGTGCCAGCAGGGGAGGGCCCGGTGGGACCCAGTACTTC. It specifies CASRGGPGGTQYF.

The V gene is TRBV7-2, the J gene TRBJ2-1, with D possibly matching TRBD2 (5 bases). V lost 5 bases and J lost 7, with 18 bases in between. Looked up from germline, CDR1 is SGHTA and CDR2 is FQGNSA. This CDR3 spans 15 amino acids. The CDR3 is CASSLQRGPRNEQFF. In DNA form, the CDR3 reads TGTGCCAGCAGCCTTCAGAGAGGGCCTCGTAATGAGCAGTTCTTC.

The J gene is TRBJ2-1, the V gene TRBV6-2 or TRBV6-3, with 7 positions matching TRBD2. Germline V lookup: CDR1 MNHEY, CDR2 SVGEGT. The CDR3 runs to 13 residues. V dropped 2 bases and J dropped 9; count of bases not matched to a gene: 4. The chain's CDR3 is CASSYTGGLEQFF. The CDR3, as DNA: TGTGCCAGCAGTTACACGGGGGGACTTGAGCAGTTCTTC.

The CDR3 here is CASSPASAHEQYF. The CDR3 DNA follows: TGTGCCAGCTCACCTGCGAGTGCCCACGAGCAGTACTTC. The rearrangement uses TRBV18 and TRBJ2-7; D not certain. The ends were cut back, 3 bases at V and 5 bases at J, with 11 bases in the middle. This CDR3 spans 13 amino acids. Germline V CDR1 and CDR2: KGHSH, LQKENI.

This clone was seen once. The chain recombines TRBV15 with TRBJ2-1; D is possibly TRBD2 (5 bases). Trimming took off 6 bases at V and 4 bases at J, with 25 bases between the two ends. The CDR3 consists of 18 residues. Per the germline V gene, CDR1 is LNHNV and CDR2 is YYDKDF (reference sequence). The DNA of the CDR3 is TGTGCCACCAGTCCTTCGTCGGACCCCTCGAGGGCTTACAATGAGCAGTTCTTC. This codes for CATSPSSDPSRAYNEQFF.

The chain links TRBV6-1 to TRBJ2-7; 9 bases are a match to TRBD2. V was pared by 0 bases and J by 7 bases, with 4 bases of the junction left unmatched. CDR3 length equals 14 residues. The germline V gene encodes CDR1 MNHNS and CDR2 SASEGT. The CDR3 is CASSEAPLAGEQYF. In DNA, the CDR3 is TGTGCCAGCAGTGAAGCGCCCCTAGCGGGAGAGCAGTACTTC.

V usage is TRBV19 and J usage is TRBJ1-1; 9 bases agree with TRBD1. Germline V gene lookup returns CDR1 LNHDA and CDR2 SQIVND (reference sequence). CDR3 length: 18 amino acids. V trimming: 2 bases; J trimming: 0 bases; junction bases outside the gene matches: 10. The CDR3 nucleotides read TGTGCCAGTAGTATACGACAGGGGGGTACCCTGGTGAACACTGAAGCTTTCTTT. This translates into CASSIRQGGTLVNTEAFF.

This clone was seen a handful of times. CDR3 bases: TGTGCCAGCAGTACGGGACTAGCCGGTGAGCAGTTCTTC. It yields the protein CASSTGLAGEQFF. The rearrangement joins TRBV6-4 to TRBJ2-1; 9 nucleotides align to TRBD2. Per germline, CDR1 MRHNA and CDR2 SNTAGT. Losses at the gene ends were 5 bases for V and 9 bases for J; bases not matched to a gene: 5. The CDR3 is 13 residues long.

A single count supports this clone. The V and J genes are TRBV19 and TRBJ1-6, with D possibly TRBD1 on 5 matching bases. V lost 7 bases, J lost 7 bases, and 11 bases lay in between. The CDR3 has 13 amino acids. Germline V CDR1 and CDR2: LNHDA, SQIVND (reference sequence). Written as DNA, the CDR3 is TGTGCCAGTACAGGGCTGGGAAATTCACCCCTCCACTTT. It yields the protein CASTGLGNSPLHF. The variable domain in full, with the rest retrieved from reference TRBV19 and TRBJ1-6, is DGGITQSPKYLFRKEGQNVTLSCEQNLNHDAMYWYRQDPGQGLRLIYYSQIVNDFQKGDIAEGYSVSREKKESFPLTVTSAQKNPTAFYLCASTGLGNSPLHFGNGTRLTVT.

This rearrangement joins TRBV7-2 to TRBJ2-1; 13 bases agree with TRBD2. The CDR3 totals 17 residues. CDR1 is SGHTA and CDR2 is FQGNSA in the germline V gene. With 2 bases clipped from V and 8 bases from J, the junction kept 9 bases outside the gene matches. CDR3 region: CASSLLSGTSGMDEQFF. CDR3 bases: TGTGCCAGCAGCTTACTTTCCGGGACTAGCGGGATGGATGAGCAGTTCTTC. Together with reference TRBV7-2 and TRBJ2-1, the CDR3 gives the full variable domain: GAGVSQSPSNKVTEKGKDVELRCDPISGHTALYWYRQSLGQGLEFLIYFQGNSAPDKSGLPSDRFSAERTGGSVSTLTIQRTQQEDSAVYLCASSLLSGTSGMDEQFFGPGTRLTVL.

Written as DNA, the CDR3 is TGTGCCACCAGCCCGCGGGACAGGGGTCCCGGGGAGCTGTTTTTT. Encoded protein: CATSPRDRGPGELFF. The chain uses TRBV24-1 and TRBJ2-2; 10 nucleotides match TRBD1. Germline V gene sequence: CDR1 KGHDR, CDR2 SFDVKD. CDR3 length: 15 amino acids. V lost 7 bases, J lost 6 bases, and 7 bases stayed unmatched.

There are a few counts of this clone. This chain joins TRBV11-2 and TRBJ1-4, with 9 bases aligning to TRBD1. Germline values: CDR1 SGHAT, CDR2 FQNNGV. J gave up 6 bases and V 2 bases, and 10 bases lay outside the gene matches. The CDR3 runs to 17 residues. This CDR3 reads CASSLLGTGPKDEKLFF. CDR3 coding DNA: TGTGCCAGCAGCTTACTCGGGACAGGGCCAAAAGATGAAAAACTGTTTTTT. The full variable domain, its missing parts supplied by reference TRBV11-2 and TRBJ1-4, is EAGVAQSPRYKIIEKRQSVAFWCNPISGHATLYWYQQILGQGPKLLIQFQNNGVVDDSQLPKDRFSAERLKGVDSTLKIQPAKLEDSAVYLCASSLLGTGPKDEKLFFGSGTQLSVL.

The sample holds one count of this clone. CDR3: CASSEKDRITDTQYF. CDR3 sequence (DNA): TGTGCCAGCAGTGAGAAAGACAGGATCACAGATACGCAGTATTTT. V gene TRBV25-1 combines with J gene TRBJ2-3, with a possible D match to TRBD1 (6 bases). The CDR3 consists of 15 residues. V lost 3 bases to trimming and J lost 2 bases, with 12 bases between them. Germline V lookup: CDR1 MGHDK, CDR2 SYGVNS.

A note on this clone: This CDR3 is also generated by other DNA sequences in the sample. The rearrangement links TRBV2 to TRBJ2-1; 7 nucleotides line up with TRBD2. CDR1 and CDR2 from the germline V gene are SNHLY and FYNNEI. Trimming removed 6 bases from V and 0 bases from J; junction bases left unmatched: 8. This CDR3 contains 16 residues. CDR3 coding DNA: TGTGCCAGCAGCGAGCGGGGCACGAGCTCCTACAATGAGCAGTTCTTC. Amino acids: CASSERGTSSYNEQFF.

The rearrangement uses TRBV6-5 and TRBJ2-1, with TRBD2 identical over 8 bases. Germline CDR1 is MNHEY and CDR2 is SVGAGI. The CDR3 consists of 14 residues. With V trimmed by 11 bases and J by 0 bases, 6 bases remained unmatched. CDR3 nucleotides: TGTGCCGTATTAGCGGGAACCTCCTACAATGAGCAGTTCTTC. This codes for CAVLAGTSYNEQFF.

The rearrangement joins TRBV14 to TRBJ2-7, with TRBD1 matching over 9 bases. CDR3 length: 15 amino acids. Germline V gene sequence: CDR1 SGHDN, CDR2 FVKESK. Trimming cost V 4 bases and J 9 bases; bases outside gene matches: 13. The CDR3 region has the DNA TGTGCCAGCAGCCGGGGAGCGGACAGGGGTTTGGTGCAGTACTTC. The encoded protein is CASSRGADRGLVQYF.

V gene TRBV11-2 combines with J gene TRBJ2-2; TRBD2 matches at 8 bases. Germline CDR1 is SGHAT and CDR2 is FQNNGV. The junction had 11 bases not matched to a gene; V was cut back by 5 bases and J by 6 bases. This CDR3 contains 16 residues. The CDR3 DNA is TGTGCCAGCAGCCCCCCGGGAGGGGGTATGGCCGGGGAGCTGTTTTTT. Translated: CASSPPGGGMAGELFF.

The J gene is TRBJ1-6, the V gene TRBV7-2; a possible D gene is TRBD1 (6 bases). The CDR3 consists of 19 residues. Germline V gives CDR1 SGHTA, CDR2 FQGNSA. V was clipped by 0 bases and J by 1 base, with 16 bases between them. The CDR3 nucleotides are TGTGCCAGCAGCTTAGCGGGCAGGGGAAGATTATCCTATAATTCACCCCTCCACTTT. Amino acid sequence: CASSLAGRGRLSYNSPLHF.